This section outlines one TCR beta chain sequence together with its context. The antigen remains undetermined. Primers included in the PCR were 60 Vbeta and 13 Jbeta primers. Method: immunoSEQ multiplex PCR; TCRdb's copy keeps in-frame clones and lacks some. The repertoire holds approximately 130,000 clones, with roughly 9.6% as singletons. This specimen comes from a study of cytomegalovirus exposure and HLA in healthy donors. Study results and limitations: Analysis was performed later, and it showed HLA-associated TCR beta chains to be more clonally expanded than equally common others. HLA allele associations emerged for roughly 16,000 TCR beta sequences in a later analysis, at 0.05 false discovery rate.

The donors were healthy bone marrow donors. Germline lookup yields CDR1 ENHRY and CDR2 SYGVKD. The CDR3 is 15 residues long. V was trimmed by 4 bases and J by 0 bases, leaving 11 bases between them. What was sequenced was PBMCs. The chain has TRBV10-3 and TRBJ2-3, with D perhaps matching TRBD2 (5 bases). This receptor was obtained from a woman in her thirties or forties in good health and CMV-seropositive. The CDR3 coding sequence is TGTGCCATCAGTGGAGTGGGAGCCAGCACAGATACGCAGTATTTT. It translates to CAISGVGASTDTQYF.